The 11 T cell receptor beta chains below all came from one sample that was sequenced in a study of blood T cell repertoires in COVID-19. Profiling relied on immunoSEQ multiplex PCR, and the TCRdb table lists in-frame clones only, not all of them. The sample carries approximately 230,000 clones, 80% to 90% recorded once. What was sequenced was peripheral blood. These receptors originate from a man between 25 and 39 years old who had recovered from COVID-19.

The chain uses TRBV2 and TRBJ2-3, with D hard to call. Germline CDR1 is SNHLY and CDR2 is FYNNEI. V was shortened by 0 bases and J by 6 bases, with 4 bases between the two germline ends. This CDR3 contains 12 residues. Here the CDR3 DNA reads TGTGCCAGCAGTGAAGCGCAGGATACGCAGTATTTT. Residues: CASSEAQDTQYF.

The genes are TRBV5-1 and TRBJ1-3; no reliable D call. The germline V gene encodes CDR1 SGHRS and CDR2 YFSETQ. The CDR3 spans 16 residues. The ends were cut back, 0 bases at V and 0 bases at J, with 10 bases in the middle. CDR3 region: CASSLAAGRSGNTIYF. In nucleotides, the CDR3 is TGCGCCAGCAGCTTGGCGGCAGGCCGCTCTGGAAACACCATATATTTT.

Here the CDR3 DNA reads TGTGCCAGCAGTTACTCGGGCACCTATGGCTACACCTTC. Amino acid sequence: CASSYSGTYGYTF. V is TRBV6-2 or TRBV6-3 and J is TRBJ1-2, with unresolved D. The CDR3 has 13 amino acids. Deletions cut 0 bases from V and 4 bases from J, with 6 bases between. CDR1 is MNHEY and CDR2 is SVGEGT in the germline V gene.

Points on this clone: The identical CDR3 is also encoded by other nucleotide sequences in the sample. This chain uses TRBV6-5 with TRBJ2-7; 10 bases align to TRBD1. CDR1 is MNHEY, CDR2 SVGAGI, per germline. The V segment lost 6 bases and the J segment 1 base; nucleotides outside the gene matches: 0. The CDR3 totals 13 residues. CDR3 region: CASRGQGSYEQYF. The CDR3 DNA reads TGTGCCAGCAGGGGACAGGGGTCCTACGAGCAGTACTTC.

This chain links TRBV25-1 with TRBJ2-3; D remains ambiguous. Germline CDR1 and CDR2: MGHDK and SYGVNS. The CDR3 extends over 12 amino acids. V was shortened by 7 bases and J by 2 bases, with 7 bases between the two germline ends. The CDR3 here is CASISYTDTQYF. The CDR3 DNA reads as TGTGCCAGCATCTCTTACACAGATACGCAGTATTTT.

This chain joins TRBV19 and TRBJ2-4; TRBD2 agrees at 12 bases. Germline CDR1 and CDR2: LNHDA and SQIVND (reference sequence). V shed 5 bases, J shed 10 bases, and the junction held 9 bases outside the gene matches. CDR3 length: 15 amino acids. The chain's CDR3 is CASSPRLAGEPIQYF. CDR3 sequence (DNA): TGTGCCAGTAGTCCCCGACTAGCGGGGGAGCCGATTCAGTACTTC.

V is TRBV9 and J is TRBJ2-5, with D possibly TRBD1 on 6 matching bases. The CDR3 covers 15 residues. Per the germline V gene, CDR1 is SGDLS and CDR2 is YYNGEE. V was clipped by 4 bases and J by 4 bases, with 17 bases between them. CDR3 in amino acids: CASSPTYWGRETQYF. In DNA, the CDR3 is TGTGCCAGCAGCCCCACTTACTGGGGGCGAGAGACCCAGTACTTC.

The table lists this clone with a count of one. The chain links TRBV19 to TRBJ2-3, with a weak D call TRBD1 (7 bases). The CDR3 is 18 amino acids. CDR1 is LNHDA and CDR2 is SQIVND in the germline V gene (reference sequence). V was clipped by 3 bases and J by 0 bases, with 19 bases between them. CDR3 coding DNA: TGTGCCAGTAGTATGCACTTCAGGGGGGACTTTAGCACAGATACGCAGTATTTT. Protein product: CASSMHFRGDFSTDTQYF.

The chain employs TRBV5-1 and TRBJ1-6; D unclear. Germline lookup yields CDR1 SGHRS and CDR2 YFSETQ. V gave up 0 bases and J gave up 9 bases, with 13 bases separating them. CDR3 length: 15 residues. This CDR3 is CASSLGGGYGSPLHF. DNA for the CDR3: TGCGCCAGCAGCTTGGGGGGAGGTTACGGTTCACCCCTCCACTTT.

The genes are TRBV7-9 and TRBJ1-1; TRBD1 matches at 8 bases. This CDR3 contains 13 residues. Germline values: CDR1 SEHNR, CDR2 FQNEAQ (reference sequence). The junction had 5 bases not matched to a gene; V was cut back by 10 bases and J by 1 base. The CDR3 reads CATKQGGNTEAFF. The CDR3 nucleotides read TGTGCCACCAAACAGGGGGGGAACACTGAAGCTTTCTTT.

J is TRBJ1-3 and V is TRBV19; 7 bases agree with TRBD1. CDR3 length equals 14 residues. V was pared by 8 bases and J by 2 bases, with 6 bases of the junction left unmatched. Germline loops: CDR1 LNHDA, CDR2 SQIVND (reference sequence). CDR3 residues: CASHRDSTGNTIYF. The CDR3 DNA sequence: TGTGCCAGTCACCGGGACAGCACTGGAAACACCATATATTTT.